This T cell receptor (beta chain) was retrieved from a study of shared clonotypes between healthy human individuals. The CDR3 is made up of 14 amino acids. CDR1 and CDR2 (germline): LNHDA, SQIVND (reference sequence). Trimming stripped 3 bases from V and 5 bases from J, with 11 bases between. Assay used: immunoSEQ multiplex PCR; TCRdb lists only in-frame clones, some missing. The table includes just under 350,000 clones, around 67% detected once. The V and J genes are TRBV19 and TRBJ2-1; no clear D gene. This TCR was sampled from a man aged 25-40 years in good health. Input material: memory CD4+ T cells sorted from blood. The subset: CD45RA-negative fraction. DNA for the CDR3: TGTGCCAGTAGTATCTCACGGGTAGACAATGAGCAGTTCTTC. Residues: CASSISRVDNEQFF.